This T cell receptor (beta chain) appears in the sequencing data of a study of long-term antiretroviral therapy in people with HIV. Overall study context: Collection of the earliest samples took place about a decade ahead of the 2015 immediate-ART recommendation.

Version v3.0 of the immunoSEQ assay was performed at survey level. TCRdb's copy holds only in-frame clones and misses some; the assay was immunoSEQ multiplex PCR. Seen here are roughly 14,000 clones, roughly 77% observed once, and the top ten hold 25% to 35%. Study results and caveats: Following ART, diversity rose but still fell short of transplant donor controls. HIV repertoire CDR3 lengths ranged less widely than those of controls.

Note on this clone: No antigen is known for it.

The CDR3 consists of 14 residues. CDR1 and CDR2 (germline): SGDLS, YYNGEE. The V gene lost 3 bases and the J gene lost 5 bases, with 14 bases spanning the gap. The chain employs TRBV9 and TRBJ1-1, with a possible D match to TRBD1 (6 bases). The sample was unsorted PBMCs, taken 3.1 years after starting antiretroviral therapy. The sequence derives from a man aged 40-49 years with HIV. This chain's CDR3 is CASSDERGGTEAFF. For the CDR3, the DNA is TGTGCCAGCAGCGATGAAAGGGGGGGAACTGAAGCTTTCTTT.